This passage covers 26 T cell receptor beta chains from one sample sequenced in a study of blood T cell repertoires in COVID-19. The table came from immunoSEQ multiplex PCR; TCRdb's copy has only in-frame clones and leaves some out. The data contain around 260,000 clones, approximately 86% of them seen just once; the ten biggest clones take up almost 2%. Sequenced material: peripheral blood. The receptors originated from a man aged 25-40 years with active or convalescent COVID-19.

V usage is TRBV5-8 and J usage is TRBJ2-5; D possibly corresponds to TRBD2 (6 bases). The CDR3 spans 16 residues. CDR1 is SGHTS, CDR2 YDEGEE, per germline. V dropped 4 bases and J dropped 5 bases, with 21 bases sitting between them. The CDR3 here is CASSPRRWRERETQYF. CDR3 DNA: TGTGCCAGCAGCCCAAGGAGGTGGAGGGAGAGGGAGACCCAGTACTTC.

This rearrangement joins TRBV3-1 (or the pseudogene TRBV3-2) to TRBJ1-1; D is perhaps TRBD1 (5 bases). The V gene's germline CDR1 is LGHDT and CDR2 YNNKEL (reference sequence). V was clipped by 4 bases and J by 3 bases, with 15 bases between them. The length of the CDR3 is 15 residues. CDR3 sequence: CASSRSQGMDTEAFF. The CDR3, as DNA: TGTGCCAGCAGCCGGAGTCAGGGAATGGACACTGAAGCTTTCTTT.

The V gene is TRBV9, the J gene TRBJ1-2, with 9 bases identical to TRBD1. The length of the CDR3 is 15 residues. Germline V CDR1 and CDR2: SGDLS, YYNGEE. Germline trimming cut 3 bases from V and 6 bases from J; bases unmatched to any gene: 9. CDR3 in DNA: TGTGCCAGCAGCGAAAATCCCACAGGGGGCAATGGCTACACCTTC. Encoded protein: CASSENPTGGNGYTF.

The CDR3 protein is CASSPRAGDGYTF. As DNA, the CDR3 is TGCGCCAGCAGCCCCAGAGCAGGGGATGGCTACACCTTC. This chain joins TRBV5-1 and TRBJ1-2; D is perhaps TRBD1 (6 bases). V was shortened by 4 bases and J by 6 bases, with 13 bases between the two germline ends. Germline-derived CDR1 and CDR2 are SGHRS and YFSETQ. This CDR3 contains 13 residues.

Comments on this clone: Other DNA sequences of this sample code for an identical CDR3. The genes are TRBV9 and TRBJ1-5; D uncertain. The germline gives CDR1 SGDLS, CDR2 YYNGEE. V was cut by 3 bases and J by 2 bases, with 9 bases left in between. The CDR3 has 14 residues. The CDR3 DNA follows: TGTGCCAGCAGCGAAAGAGGCGGCAATCAGCCCCAGCATTTT. This translates into CASSERGGNQPQHF.

V is TRBV7-2 and J is TRBJ2-7, with D perhaps TRBD1 (5 bases). The length of the CDR3 is 13 residues. V was trimmed by 2 bases and J by 2 bases, leaving 7 bases between them. Germline loops: CDR1 SGHTA, CDR2 FQGNSA. This chain's CDR3 is CASSLKQAYEQYF. CDR3 nucleotides: TGTGCCAGCAGCTTAAAACAGGCCTACGAGCAGTACTTC.

The chain employs TRBV2 and TRBJ2-1; 9 nucleotides match TRBD1. V lost 7 bases, J lost 8 bases, and 9 bases stayed unmatched. The V gene's germline CDR1 is SNHLY and CDR2 FYNNEI. This CDR3 has 14 amino acids. CDR3 bases: TGTGCCAGCAAAGTGGACAGGGGAGGCGATGAGCAGTTCTTC. Translation: CASKVDRGGDEQFF.

V and J are TRBV21-1 and TRBJ2-6; the listed D gene, TRBD2, was not tested against the DNA. TRBV21-1 is classified as a pseudogene. This CDR3 has 16 residues. Written as DNA, the CDR3 is TGTGCCAGCAGCAAAAAAGCATTCGGTTCGGTTCTCCCCTCGGCTTTC. The encoded protein is CASSKKAFGSVLPSAF.

The chain combines TRBV6-5 with TRBJ1-1; D possibly corresponds to TRBD1 (5 bases). CDR1 and CDR2 (germline): MNHEY, SVGAGI. Trimming shortened V by 0 bases and J by 0 bases, and 8 bases separated the two germline ends. The CDR3 runs 15 residues. CDR3 sequence: CASSYSGGMNTEAFF. CDR3 bases: TGTGCCAGCAGTTACTCGGGGGGAATGAACACTGAAGCTTTCTTT.

The chain has TRBV2 and TRBJ2-5; maybe TRBD2 (5 bases). The CDR3 has 15 amino acids. The V end lost 3 bases, the J end lost 3 bases, and 14 bases lay between the germline ends. Germline lookup yields CDR1 SNHLY and CDR2 FYNNEI. Written as DNA, the CDR3 is TGTGCCAGCAGTGAGGAGCTAGCAAGGAAAGAGACCCAGTACTTC. It specifies CASSEELARKETQYF.

The chain has TRBV12-3 or TRBV12-4 and TRBJ2-2, with 9 bases that match TRBD1. The CDR3 consists of 12 residues. V gave up 6 bases and J gave up 7 bases; unmatched junction bases: 0. In nucleotides, the CDR3 is TGTGCCAGCAGGACAGGGGGCGGGGAGCTGTTTTTT. Translation gives CASRTGGGELFF.

J is TRBJ2-2 and V is TRBV27, with D uncertain. V lost 5 bases and J 5 bases, leaving 3 bases between the germline ends. CDR3 size: 11 residues. Germline CDR1 is MNHEY and CDR2 is SMNVEV (reference sequence). CDR3 DNA: TGTGCCAGCAGTGAGACCGGGGAGCTGTTTTTT. Its protein is CASSETGELFF.

This rearrangement joins TRBV6-6 to TRBJ1-1; a weak D match, TRBD1 (5 bases). Trimming took 2 bases from V and 3 from J, leaving 13 bases between them. CDR1 MNHNY and CDR2 SVGAGI come from the germline V gene (reference sequence). The CDR3 spans 15 residues. The CDR3: CASSYRVQVDTEAFF. In nucleotides, the CDR3 is TGTGCCAGCAGTTACCGGGTACAGGTGGACACTGAAGCTTTCTTT.

J is TRBJ1-2 and V is TRBV19; weak D call: TRBD1 (5 bases). The V gene lost 9 bases and the J gene lost 1 base, with 6 bases spanning the gap. This CDR3 comprises 11 residues. The germline V gene encodes CDR1 LNHDA and CDR2 SQIVND (reference sequence). CDR3 sequence reads: CASQGNYGYTF. CDR3 in DNA: TGTGCCAGCCAGGGTAACTATGGCTACACCTTC. The entire variable domain, with the rest obtained from reference TRBV19 and TRBJ1-2, is as follows: DGGITQSPKYLFRKEGQNVTLSCEQNLNHDAMYWYRQDPGQGLRLIYYSQIVNDFQKGDIAEGYSVSREKKESFPLTVTSAQKNPTAFYLCASQGNYGYTFGSGTRLTVV.

This chain connects TRBV2 to TRBJ2-1, with 12 bases matching TRBD2. V gave up 3 bases and J gave up 0 bases; unmatched junction bases: 0. This CDR3 is 16 amino acids long. Germline V CDR1 and CDR2: SNHLY, FYNNEI. This CDR3 is CASSETSGGSYNEQFF. The DNA for the CDR3 is TGTGCCAGCAGTGAGACTAGCGGGGGCTCCTACAATGAGCAGTTCTTC. The entire variable domain, with the rest obtained from reference TRBV2 and TRBJ2-1, is as follows: EPEVTQTPSHQVTQMGQEVILRCVPISNHLYFYWYRQILGQKVEFLVSFYNNEISEKSEIFDDQFSVERPDGSNFTLKIRSTKLEDSAMYFCASSETSGGSYNEQFFGPGTRLTVL.

The chain uses TRBV18 and TRBJ2-7, with a weak D call TRBD2 (5 bases). The CDR3 loop spans 14 amino acids. Germline V gives CDR1 KGHSH, CDR2 LQKENI. With 6 bases removed from V and 0 bases from J, the gap between germline ends came to 12 bases. The CDR3 DNA sequence: TGTGCCAGCTCGGACCGACTAAGCTCCTACGAGCAGTACTTC. Protein: CASSDRLSSYEQYF.

The genes are TRBV7-3 and TRBJ1-1, with D unresolved. CDR3 length: 14 residues. V was trimmed by 5 bases and J by 5 bases, leaving 15 bases between them. Germline V lookup: CDR1 SGHTA, CDR2 FQGTGA. CDR3 region: CASSHVPGGTEAFF. Written as DNA, the CDR3 is TGTGCCAGCAGCCACGTACCAGGTGGAACTGAAGCTTTCTTT. Filled out from reference TRBV7-3 and TRBJ1-1, the complete variable domain reads GAGVSQTPSNKVTEKGKYVELRCDPISGHTALYWYRQSLGQGPEFLIYFQGTGAADDSGLPNDRFFAVRPEGSVSTLKIQRTERGDSAVYLCASSHVPGGTEAFFGQGTRLTVV.

CDR3 DNA: TGTGCCAGTAGTATCCAGGGGGCGAATTCACCCCTCCACTTT. As protein: CASSIQGANSPLHF. The rearrangement joins TRBV19 to TRBJ1-6; 8 bases line up with TRBD1. Trimming at V came to 3 bases and at J to 7 bases, leaving 2 bases not matched to a gene. This CDR3 comprises 14 residues. The germline gives CDR1 LNHDA, CDR2 SQIVND (reference sequence).

The rearrangement links TRBV4-1 to TRBJ2-5, with TRBD1 matching over 8 bases. Trimming removed 2 bases from V and 3 bases from J; junction bases left unmatched: 2. CDR3 length: 14 residues. Per germline, CDR1 MGHRA and CDR2 YSYEKL. CDR3 loop: CASSQMTGEETQYF. The CDR3 nucleotides are TGCGCCAGCAGCCAAATGACAGGGGAAGAGACCCAGTACTTC.

The chain carries TRBV6-6 and TRBJ2-4; TRBD2 matches at 7 bases. Per the germline V gene, CDR1 is MNHNY and CDR2 is SVGAGI (reference sequence). V lost 5 bases and J lost 0; bases outside the gene matches: 13. The CDR3 contains 18 residues. The CDR3 here is CASSLYNGGEVAKNIQYF. For the CDR3, the DNA is TGTGCCAGCAGTCTTTATAATGGGGGGGAAGTAGCCAAAAACATTCAGTACTTC.

This clone has more than one count but fewer than ten. J is TRBJ1-2 and V is TRBV6-6; D gene ambiguous. CDR3 size: 14 residues. Germline V gives CDR1 MNHNY, CDR2 SVGAGI (reference sequence). V lost 0 bases and J lost 5, with 10 bases in between. The CDR3 spells CASSYSGERYGYTF. In nucleotides, the CDR3 is TGTGCCAGCAGTTACTCGGGTGAGAGGTATGGCTACACCTTC.

The chain links TRBV7-9 to TRBJ1-4, with D hard to call. Germline CDR1 reads SEHNR; CDR2 reads FQNEAQ (reference sequence). V was clipped by 1 base and J by 7 bases, with 7 bases between them. The length of the CDR3 is 13 residues. CDR3 DNA: TGTGCCAGCAGCTTAGAACGGGTTGAAAAACTGTTTTTT. The encoded protein is CASSLERVEKLFF.

The V gene is TRBV19, the J gene TRBJ2-1, with TRBD1 matching over 8 bases. Trimming cost V 3 bases and J 7 bases; bases outside gene matches: 11. The CDR3 runs 16 residues. CDR1 is LNHDA, CDR2 SQIVND, per germline (reference sequence). CDR3: CASSIFETGVNNEQFF. In nucleotides, the CDR3 is TGTGCCAGTAGTATCTTCGAGACAGGGGTAAATAATGAGCAGTTCTTC.

This clone was picked up one time. The rearrangement uses TRBV5-6 and TRBJ1-2; D is possibly TRBD1 (5 bases). The CDR3 length is 16 residues. The germline gives CDR1 SGHDT, CDR2 YYEEEE. Trimming took off 0 bases at V and 4 bases at J, with 16 bases between the two ends. The CDR3 nucleotides are TGTGCCAGCAGCTTGGGCAACCAGGGTTCGGTCTATGGCTACACCTTC. Translating it yields CASSLGNQGSVYGYTF.

CDR3 DNA sequence: TGTGCCAGCAGCCTTTTGGGCAGGGGGCTAACGAATGAGCAGTTCTTC. Encoded protein: CASSLLGRGLTNEQFF. This chain connects TRBV27 to TRBJ2-1, with TRBD1 identical over 8 bases. Germline CDR1 is MNHEY and CDR2 is SMNVEV (reference sequence). This CDR3 is built from 16 residues. The junction had 14 bases not matched to a gene; V was cut back by 6 bases and J by 7 bases.

CDR3: CASSIYVGGDGYTF. The CDR3 nucleotides read TGTGCCAGTAGTATCTACGTAGGAGGCGATGGCTACACCTTC. The chain links TRBV19 to TRBJ1-2, with D hard to call. Germline V gene data show CDR1 as LNHDA and CDR2 as SQIVND (reference sequence). Trimming stripped 3 bases from V and 6 bases from J, with 14 bases between. CDR3 length: 14 amino acids.